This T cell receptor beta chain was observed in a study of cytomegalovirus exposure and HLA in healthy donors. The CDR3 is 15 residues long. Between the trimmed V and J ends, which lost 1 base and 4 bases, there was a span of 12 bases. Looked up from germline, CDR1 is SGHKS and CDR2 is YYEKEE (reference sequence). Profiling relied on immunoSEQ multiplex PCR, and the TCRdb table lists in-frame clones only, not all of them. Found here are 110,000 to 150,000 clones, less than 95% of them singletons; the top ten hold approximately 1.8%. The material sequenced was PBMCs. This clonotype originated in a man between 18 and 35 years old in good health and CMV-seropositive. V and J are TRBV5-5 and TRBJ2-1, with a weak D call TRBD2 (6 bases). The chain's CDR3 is CASSLSGDGYNEQFF. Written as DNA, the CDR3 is TGTGCCAGCAGCTTGTCGGGAGACGGATACAATGAGCAGTTCTTC.